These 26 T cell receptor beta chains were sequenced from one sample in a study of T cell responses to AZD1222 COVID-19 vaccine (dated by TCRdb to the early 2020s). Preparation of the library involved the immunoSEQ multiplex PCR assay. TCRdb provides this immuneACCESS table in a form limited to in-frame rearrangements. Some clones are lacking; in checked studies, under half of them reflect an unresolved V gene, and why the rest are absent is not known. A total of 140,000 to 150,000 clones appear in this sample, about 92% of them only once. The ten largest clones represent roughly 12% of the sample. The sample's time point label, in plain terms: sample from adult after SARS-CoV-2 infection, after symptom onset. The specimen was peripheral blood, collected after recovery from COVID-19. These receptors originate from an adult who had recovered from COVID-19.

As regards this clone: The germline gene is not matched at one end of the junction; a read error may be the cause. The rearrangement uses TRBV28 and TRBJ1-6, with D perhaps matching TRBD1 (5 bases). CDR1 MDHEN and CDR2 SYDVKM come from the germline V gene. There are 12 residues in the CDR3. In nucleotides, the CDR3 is TGTGCCAGCAGTTCGGACACCGAAAGGGCCTTTTTT. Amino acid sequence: CASSSDTERAFF.

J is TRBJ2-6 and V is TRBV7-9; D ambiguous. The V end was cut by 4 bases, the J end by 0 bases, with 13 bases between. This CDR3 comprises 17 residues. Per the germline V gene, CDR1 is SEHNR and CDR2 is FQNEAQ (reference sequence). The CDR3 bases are TGTGCCAGCAGCTCTCAGGTTATCAGCTCTGGGGCCAACGTCCTGACTTTC. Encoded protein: CASSSQVISSGANVLTF.

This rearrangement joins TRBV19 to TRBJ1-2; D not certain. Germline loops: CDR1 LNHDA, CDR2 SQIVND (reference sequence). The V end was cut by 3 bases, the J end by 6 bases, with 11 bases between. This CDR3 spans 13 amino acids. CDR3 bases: TGTGCCAGTAGTATCGGGGTATGGGATGGCTACACCTTC. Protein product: CASSIGVWDGYTF.

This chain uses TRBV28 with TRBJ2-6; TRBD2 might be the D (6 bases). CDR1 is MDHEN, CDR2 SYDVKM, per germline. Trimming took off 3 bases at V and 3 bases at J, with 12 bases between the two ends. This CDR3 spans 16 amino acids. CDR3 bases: TGTGCCAGCAGTTTTCCCGGGGGAGATGGGGCCAACGTCCTGACTTTC. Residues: CASSFPGGDGANVLTF.

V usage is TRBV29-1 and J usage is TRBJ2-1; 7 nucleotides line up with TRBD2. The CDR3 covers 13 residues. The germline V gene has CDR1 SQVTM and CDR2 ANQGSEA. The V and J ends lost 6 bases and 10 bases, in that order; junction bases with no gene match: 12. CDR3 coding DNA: TGCAGCGTCCGAATAAGACTAGCCCAGGAGCAGTTCTTC. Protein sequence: CSVRIRLAQEQFF.

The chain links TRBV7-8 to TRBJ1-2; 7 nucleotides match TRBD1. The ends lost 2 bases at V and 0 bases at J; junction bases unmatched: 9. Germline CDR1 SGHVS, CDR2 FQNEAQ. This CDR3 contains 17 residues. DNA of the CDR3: TGTGCCAGCAGCTTAATAGGATACAGGGGAGCTAACTATGGCTACACCTTC. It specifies CASSLIGYRGANYGYTF.

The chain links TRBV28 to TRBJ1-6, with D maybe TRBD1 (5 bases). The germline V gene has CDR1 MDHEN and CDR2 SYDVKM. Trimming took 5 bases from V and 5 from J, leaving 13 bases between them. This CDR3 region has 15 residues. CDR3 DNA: TGTGCCAGCAGTGAGGGGATGGGGCATAATTCACCCCTCCACTTT. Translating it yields CASSEGMGHNSPLHF.

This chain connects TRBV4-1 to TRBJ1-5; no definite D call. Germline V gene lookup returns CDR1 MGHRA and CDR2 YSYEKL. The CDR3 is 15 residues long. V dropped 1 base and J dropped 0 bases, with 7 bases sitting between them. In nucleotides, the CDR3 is TGCGCCAGCAGCCAAGGAGATTATAGCAATCAGCCCCAGCATTTT. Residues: CASSQGDYSNQPQHF.

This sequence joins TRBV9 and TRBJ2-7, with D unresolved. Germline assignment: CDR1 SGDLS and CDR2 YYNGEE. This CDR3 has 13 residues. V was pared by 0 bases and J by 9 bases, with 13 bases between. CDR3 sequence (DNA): TGTGCCAGCAGCGTAGATTCAGGAAAGGTGCAGTACTTC. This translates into CASSVDSGKVQYF.

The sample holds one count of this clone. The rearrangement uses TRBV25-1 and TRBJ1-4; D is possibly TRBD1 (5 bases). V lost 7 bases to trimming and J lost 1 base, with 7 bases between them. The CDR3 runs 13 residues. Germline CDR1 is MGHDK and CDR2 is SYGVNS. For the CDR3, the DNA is TGTGCCAGCAAGACAGTAACTAATGAAAAACTGTTTTTT. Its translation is CASKTVTNEKLFF.

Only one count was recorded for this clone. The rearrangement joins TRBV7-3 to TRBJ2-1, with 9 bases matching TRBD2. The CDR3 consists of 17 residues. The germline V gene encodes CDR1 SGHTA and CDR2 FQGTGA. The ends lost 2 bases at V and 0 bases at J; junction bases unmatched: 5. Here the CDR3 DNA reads TGTGCCAGCAGCTTAGCGGGAGGGCCCCCCTCCTACAATGAGCAGTTCTTC. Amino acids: CASSLAGGPPSYNEQFF.

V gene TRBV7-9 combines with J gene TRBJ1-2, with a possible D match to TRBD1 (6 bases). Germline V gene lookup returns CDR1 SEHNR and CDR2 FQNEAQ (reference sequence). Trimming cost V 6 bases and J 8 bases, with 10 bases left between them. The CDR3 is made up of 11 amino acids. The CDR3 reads CASSYREGYTF. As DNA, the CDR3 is TGTGCCAGCAGTTACAGGGAAGGCTACACCTTC.

The CDR3 region has the DNA TGTGCCAGCAGCGTAAAAACATTCACTGAAGCTTTCTTT. Translation gives CASSVKTFTEAFF. This rearrangement joins TRBV7-3 to TRBJ1-1; D remains ambiguous. The CDR3 is made up of 13 amino acids. Per the germline V gene, CDR1 is SGHTA and CDR2 is FQGTGA. Trimming left V 5 bases short and J 4 bases short, with 11 bases between.

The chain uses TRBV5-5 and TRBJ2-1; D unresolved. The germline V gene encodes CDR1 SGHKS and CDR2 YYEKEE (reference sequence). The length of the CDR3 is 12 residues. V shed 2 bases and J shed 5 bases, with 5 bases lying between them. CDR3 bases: TGTGCCAGCAGCTTCACAGACAATGAGCAGTTCTTC. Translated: CASSFTDNEQFF.

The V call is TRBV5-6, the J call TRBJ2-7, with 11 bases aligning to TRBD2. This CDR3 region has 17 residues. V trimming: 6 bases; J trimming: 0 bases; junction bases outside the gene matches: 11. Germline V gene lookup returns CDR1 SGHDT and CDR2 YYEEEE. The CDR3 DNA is TGTGCCAGCATAGGGGGTGGACTAGCGGGCCTCTCCTACGAGCAGTACTTC. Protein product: CASIGGGLAGLSYEQYF.

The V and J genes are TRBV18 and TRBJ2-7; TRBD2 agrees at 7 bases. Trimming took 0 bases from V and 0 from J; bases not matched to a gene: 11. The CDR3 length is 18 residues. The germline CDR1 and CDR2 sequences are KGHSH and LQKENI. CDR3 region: CASSPPGLAGALSYEQYF. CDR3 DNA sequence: TGTGCCAGCTCACCACCGGGTCTTGCGGGAGCCCTCTCCTACGAGCAGTACTTC.

CDR3 in amino acids: CASSPTRANTEAFF. The CDR3 DNA is TGTGCCAGCTCACCGACAAGGGCGAACACTGAAGCTTTCTTT. The chain recombines TRBV18 with TRBJ1-1; D is unresolved. Germline assignment: CDR1 KGHSH and CDR2 LQKENI. The CDR3 is 14 residues long. The V end was cut by 3 bases, the J end by 1 base, with 9 bases between. The full variable domain, with the rest looked up from reference TRBV18 and TRBJ1-1, is NAGVMQNPRHLVRRRGQEARLRCSPMKGHSHVYWYRQLPEEGLKFMVYLQKENIIDESGMPKERFSAEFPKEGPSILRIQQVVRGDSAAYFCASSPTRANTEAFFGQGTRLTVV.

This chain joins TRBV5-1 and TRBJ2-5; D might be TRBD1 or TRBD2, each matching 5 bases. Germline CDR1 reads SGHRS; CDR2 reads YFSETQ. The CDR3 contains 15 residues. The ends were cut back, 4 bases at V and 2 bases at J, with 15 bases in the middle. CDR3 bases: TGCGCCAGCAGCAGGACCGGGACCCCTCAAGAGACCCAGTACTTC. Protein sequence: CASSRTGTPQETQYF.

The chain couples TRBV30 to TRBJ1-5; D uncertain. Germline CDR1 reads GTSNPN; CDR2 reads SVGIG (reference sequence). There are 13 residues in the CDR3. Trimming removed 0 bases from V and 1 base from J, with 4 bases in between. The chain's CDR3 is CAWSVQSNQPQHF. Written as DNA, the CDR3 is TGTGCCTGGAGTGTACAGAGCAATCAGCCCCAGCATTTT.

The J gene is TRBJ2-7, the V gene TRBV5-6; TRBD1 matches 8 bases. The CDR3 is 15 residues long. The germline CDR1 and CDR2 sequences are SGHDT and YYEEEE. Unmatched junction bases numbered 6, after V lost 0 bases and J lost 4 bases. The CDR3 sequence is CASSLGRGPFYEQYF. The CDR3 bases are TGTGCCAGCAGCTTGGGCAGGGGGCCCTTTTACGAGCAGTACTTC.

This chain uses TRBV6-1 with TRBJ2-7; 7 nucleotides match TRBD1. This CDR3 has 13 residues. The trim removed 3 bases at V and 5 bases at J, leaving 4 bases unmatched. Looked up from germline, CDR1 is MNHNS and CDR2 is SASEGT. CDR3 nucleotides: TGTGCCAGCAGTGAGAGGGACAGAGACGAGCAGTACTTC. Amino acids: CASSERDRDEQYF.

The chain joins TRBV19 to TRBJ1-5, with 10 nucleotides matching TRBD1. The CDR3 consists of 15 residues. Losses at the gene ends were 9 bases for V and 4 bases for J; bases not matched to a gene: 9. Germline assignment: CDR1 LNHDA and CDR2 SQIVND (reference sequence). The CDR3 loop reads CASYSGTGVNQPQHF. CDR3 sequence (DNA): TGTGCCAGCTATTCGGGGACAGGGGTTAATCAGCCCCAGCATTTT.

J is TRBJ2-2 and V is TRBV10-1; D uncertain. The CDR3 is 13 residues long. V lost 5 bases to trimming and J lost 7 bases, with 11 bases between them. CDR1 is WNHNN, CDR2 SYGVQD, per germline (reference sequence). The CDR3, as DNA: TGCGCCAGCAGTATCAAGGGAATCGGGGAGCTGTTTTTT. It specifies CASSIKGIGELFF.

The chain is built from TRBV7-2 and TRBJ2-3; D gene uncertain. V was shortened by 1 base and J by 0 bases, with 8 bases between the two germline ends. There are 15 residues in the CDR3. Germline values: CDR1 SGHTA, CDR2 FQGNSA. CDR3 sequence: CASSLEGTSTDTQYF. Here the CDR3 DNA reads TGTGCCAGCAGCTTAGAGGGCACTAGCACAGATACGCAGTATTTT.

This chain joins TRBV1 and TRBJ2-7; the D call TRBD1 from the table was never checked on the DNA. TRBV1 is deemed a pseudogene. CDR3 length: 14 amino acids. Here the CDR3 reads CTSSQTRDSYEQYF. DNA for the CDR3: TGCACCAGCAGCCAAACTCGGGACAGCTACGAGCAGTACTTC.

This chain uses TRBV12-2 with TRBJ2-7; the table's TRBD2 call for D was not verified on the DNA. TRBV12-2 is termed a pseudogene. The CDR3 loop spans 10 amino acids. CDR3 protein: CASRSDEQYF. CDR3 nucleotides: TGTGCAAGTCGCTCCGACGAGCAGTACTTC.